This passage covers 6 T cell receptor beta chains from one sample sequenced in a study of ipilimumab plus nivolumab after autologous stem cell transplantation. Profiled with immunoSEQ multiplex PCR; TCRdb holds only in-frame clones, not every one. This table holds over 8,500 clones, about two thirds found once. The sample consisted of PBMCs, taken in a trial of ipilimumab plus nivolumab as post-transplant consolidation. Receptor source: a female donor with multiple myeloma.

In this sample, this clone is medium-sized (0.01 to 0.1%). The CDR3 loop reads CASTGTGVHNEQFF. The CDR3 DNA is TGCGCCAGCACCGGGACAGGGGTCCACAATGAGCAGTTCTTC. The chain employs TRBV4-1 and TRBJ2-1; 10 bases fit TRBD1. Germline V lookup: CDR1 MGHRA, CDR2 YSYEKL. The V gene end was trimmed by 7 bases and the J gene end by 5 bases; junction bases not matched to a gene: 5. This CDR3 contains 14 residues.

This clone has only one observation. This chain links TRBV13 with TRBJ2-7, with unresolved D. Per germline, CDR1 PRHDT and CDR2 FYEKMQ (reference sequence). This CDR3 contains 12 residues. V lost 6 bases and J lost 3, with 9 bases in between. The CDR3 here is CASSEANYEQYF. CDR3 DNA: TGTGCCAGCAGTGAAGCGAACTACGAGCAGTACTTC.

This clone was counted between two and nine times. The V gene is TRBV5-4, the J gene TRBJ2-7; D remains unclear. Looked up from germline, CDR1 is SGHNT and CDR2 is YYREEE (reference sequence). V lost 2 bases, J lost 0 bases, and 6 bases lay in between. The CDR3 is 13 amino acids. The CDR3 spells CASSLQFSYEQYF. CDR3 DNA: TGTGCCAGCAGCTTACAGTTCTCCTACGAGCAGTACTTC.

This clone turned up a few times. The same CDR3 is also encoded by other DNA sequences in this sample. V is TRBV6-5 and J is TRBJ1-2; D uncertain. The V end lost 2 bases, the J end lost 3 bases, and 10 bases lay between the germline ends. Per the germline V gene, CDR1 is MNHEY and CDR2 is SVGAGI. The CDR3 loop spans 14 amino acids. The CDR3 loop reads CASSYGKGYYGYTF. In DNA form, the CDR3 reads TGTGCCAGCAGTTACGGTAAAGGTTACTATGGCTACACCTTC.

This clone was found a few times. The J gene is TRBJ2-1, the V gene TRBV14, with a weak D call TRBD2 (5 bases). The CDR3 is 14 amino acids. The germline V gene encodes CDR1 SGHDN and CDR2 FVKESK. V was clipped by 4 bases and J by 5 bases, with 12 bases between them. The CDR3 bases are TGTGCCAGCAGCCCCCTGTTGACTAACAATGAGCAGTTCTTC. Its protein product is CASSPLLTNNEQFF.

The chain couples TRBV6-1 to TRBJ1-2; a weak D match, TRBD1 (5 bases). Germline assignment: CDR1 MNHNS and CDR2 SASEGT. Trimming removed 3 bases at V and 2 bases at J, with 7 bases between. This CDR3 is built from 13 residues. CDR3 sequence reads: CASSDDRNYGYTF. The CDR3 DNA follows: TGTGCCAGCAGTGACGACAGAAACTATGGCTACACCTTC.